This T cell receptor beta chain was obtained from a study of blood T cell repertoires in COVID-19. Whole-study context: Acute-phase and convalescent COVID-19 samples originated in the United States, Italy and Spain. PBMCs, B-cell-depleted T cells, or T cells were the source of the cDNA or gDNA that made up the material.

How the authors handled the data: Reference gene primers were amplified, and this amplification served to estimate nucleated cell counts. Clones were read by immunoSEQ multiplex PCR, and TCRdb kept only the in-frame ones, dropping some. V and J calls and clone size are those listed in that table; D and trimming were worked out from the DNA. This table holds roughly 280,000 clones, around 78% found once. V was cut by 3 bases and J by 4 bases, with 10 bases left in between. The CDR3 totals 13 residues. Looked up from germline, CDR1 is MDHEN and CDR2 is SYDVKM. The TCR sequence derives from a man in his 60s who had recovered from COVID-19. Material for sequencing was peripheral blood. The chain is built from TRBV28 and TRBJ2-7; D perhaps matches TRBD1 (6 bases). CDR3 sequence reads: CASSFWGRYEQYF. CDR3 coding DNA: TGTGCCAGCAGTTTCTGGGGGCGGTACGAGCAGTACTTC.